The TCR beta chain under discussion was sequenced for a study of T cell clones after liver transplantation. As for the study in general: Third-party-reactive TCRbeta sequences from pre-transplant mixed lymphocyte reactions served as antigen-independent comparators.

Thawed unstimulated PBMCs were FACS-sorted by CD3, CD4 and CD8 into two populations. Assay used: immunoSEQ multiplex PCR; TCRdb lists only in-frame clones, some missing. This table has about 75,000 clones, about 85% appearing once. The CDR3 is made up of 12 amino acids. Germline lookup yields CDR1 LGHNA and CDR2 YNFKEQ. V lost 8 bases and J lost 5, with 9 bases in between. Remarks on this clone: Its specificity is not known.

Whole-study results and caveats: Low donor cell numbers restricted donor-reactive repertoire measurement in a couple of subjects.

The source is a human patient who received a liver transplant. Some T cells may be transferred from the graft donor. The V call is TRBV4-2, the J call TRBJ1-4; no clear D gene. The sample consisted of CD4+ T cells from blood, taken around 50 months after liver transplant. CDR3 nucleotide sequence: TGTGCCAGCGGTGGTCGCAATGAAAAACTGTTTTTT. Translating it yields CASGGRNEKLFF.